The 14 T cell receptor beta chains below were found in one sample sequenced in a study of blood T cell repertoires in COVID-19. Profiled with immunoSEQ multiplex PCR; TCRdb holds only in-frame clones, not every one. Of almost 500,000 clones listed, more than 85% are singletons. Sample: PBMCs or T cells enriched from blood (not recorded which). Source of these receptors: an older woman who had recovered from COVID-19.

This clone was detected only once. The chain uses TRBV6-5 and TRBJ1-1, with 7 bases that match TRBD1. The V segment lost 6 bases and the J segment 5 bases; nucleotides outside the gene matches: 6. The CDR3 extends over 13 amino acids. CDR1 and CDR2 (germline): MNHEY, SVGAGI. CDR3 residues: CASSEMTGTEAFF. The CDR3 DNA reads TGTGCCAGCAGCGAGATGACAGGGACTGAAGCTTTCTTT.

V usage is TRBV5-1 and J usage is TRBJ1-2; TRBD1 agrees at 7 bases. V shed 4 bases and J 0 bases; nucleotides not matched to a gene: 9. Germline lookup yields CDR1 SGHRS and CDR2 YFSETQ. This CDR3 comprises 16 residues. This CDR3 is CASSDRDRTPNYGYTF. The DNA of the CDR3 is TGCGCCAGCAGCGACCGGGACAGAACCCCTAACTATGGCTACACCTTC. The variable domain in full, with the rest retrieved from reference TRBV5-1 and TRBJ1-2, is KAGVTQTPRYLIKTRGQQVTLSCSPISGHRSVSWYQQTPGQGLQFLFEYFSETQRNKGNFPGRFSGRQFSNSRSEMNVSTLELGDSALYLCASSDRDRTPNYGYTFGSGTRLTVV.

The chain couples TRBV18 to TRBJ2-2; 7 positions agree with TRBD1. Trimming at V came to 4 bases and at J to 0 bases, leaving 5 bases not matched to a gene. The germline gives CDR1 KGHSH, CDR2 LQKENI. This CDR3 region has 16 residues. This chain's CDR3 is CASSQRTGSNTGELFF. The CDR3 region has the DNA TGTGCCAGCTCACAAAGGACAGGCTCGAACACCGGGGAGCTGTTTTTT.

Points on this clone: The same CDR3 can be traced to other DNA sequences in this sample. CDR3 amino acids: CASSLDRAYNEQFF. CDR3 nucleotides: TGCGCCAGCAGCCTTGACAGGGCTTACAATGAGCAGTTCTTC. The chain employs TRBV5-1 and TRBJ2-1, with TRBD1 identical over 7 bases. V was clipped by 4 bases and J by 4 bases; unmatched bases: 5. Germline V CDR1 and CDR2: SGHRS, YFSETQ. The CDR3 covers 14 residues. The full variable domain, with the rest looked up from reference TRBV5-1 and TRBJ2-1, is KAGVTQTPRYLIKTRGQQVTLSCSPISGHRSVSWYQQTPGQGLQFLFEYFSETQRNKGNFPGRFSGRQFSNSRSEMNVSTLELGDSALYLCASSLDRAYNEQFFGPGTRLTVL.

In regard to this clone: This same CDR3 is encoded by further DNA sequences in the sample. The CDR3 region has the DNA TGTGCCAGCTCACCAGGCCAGGGGGCCTACAATGAGCAGTTCTTC. It yields the protein CASSPGQGAYNEQFF. The chain recombines TRBV18 with TRBJ2-1; TRBD1 aligns across 7 bases. V lost 2 bases to trimming and J lost 2 bases; unmatched junction nucleotides: 3. CDR1 and CDR2 (germline): KGHSH, LQKENI. The CDR3 consists of 15 residues. The full variable domain, with the rest looked up from reference TRBV18 and TRBJ2-1, is NAGVMQNPRHLVRRRGQEARLRCSPMKGHSHVYWYRQLPEEGLKFMVYLQKENIIDESGMPKERFSAEFPKEGPSILRIQQVVRGDSAAYFCASSPGQGAYNEQFFGPGTRLTVL.

This clone was seen a single time. The rearrangement uses TRBV5-1 and TRBJ1-2, with 8 bases that match TRBD1. Looked up from germline, CDR1 is SGHRS and CDR2 is YFSETQ. The trim removed 7 bases at V and 4 bases at J, leaving 9 bases unmatched. The CDR3 sequence is 14 residues long. The CDR3 is CASQPTGAVYGYTF. Here the CDR3 DNA reads TGCGCCAGCCAGCCGACAGGGGCAGTCTATGGCTACACCTTC.

The chain employs TRBV18 and TRBJ2-1, with a tentative D call TRBD2 (5 bases). The CDR3 runs 15 residues. V shed 3 bases and J shed 2 bases, with 11 bases lying between them. Germline V gene lookup returns CDR1 KGHSH and CDR2 LQKENI. DNA of the CDR3: TGTGCCAGCTCACCCCGGACTGCTCCCTACAATGAGCAGTTCTTC. This gives the protein CASSPRTAPYNEQFF.

V and J are TRBV4-1 and TRBJ2-3; the D gene is possibly TRBD1 (6 bases). Trimming took 3 bases from V and 4 from J, leaving 11 bases between them. Germline V gives CDR1 MGHRA, CDR2 YSYEKL. This CDR3 has 14 residues. The CDR3 spells CASSHPGAADTQYF. CDR3 nucleotide sequence: TGCGCCAGCAGCCACCCAGGGGCCGCAGATACGCAGTATTTT.

This chain joins TRBV2 and TRBJ2-2; TRBD2 matches at 13 bases. CDR1 and CDR2 from the germline V gene are SNHLY and FYNNEI. Trimming took 6 bases from V and 7 from J; bases not matched to a gene: 2. The CDR3 contains 14 residues. For the CDR3, the DNA is TGTGCCAGCAGGGGACTAGCGGGGATCGGGGAGCTGTTTTTT. Translation: CASRGLAGIGELFF.

This clone was recorded a few times. The chain employs TRBV13 and TRBJ1-6; 7 bases are a match to TRBD1. Germline CDR1 is PRHDT and CDR2 is FYEKMQ (reference sequence). The CDR3 spans 16 residues. Trimming cost V 7 bases and J 5 bases; bases outside gene matches: 11. Here the CDR3 reads CASTLRTGQHNSPLHF. CDR3 sequence (DNA): TGTGCCAGCACCCTGAGGACGGGACAGCATAATTCACCCCTCCACTTT.

The chain combines TRBV27 with TRBJ1-5; D is uncertain. The CDR3 loop spans 15 amino acids. Germline CDR1 reads MNHEY; CDR2 reads SMNVEV (reference sequence). Between the trimmed V and J ends, which lost 6 bases and 1 base, there was a span of 13 bases. Here the CDR3 reads CASRRGGASNQPQHF. CDR3 bases: TGTGCCAGCAGGAGAGGTGGAGCGAGCAATCAGCCCCAGCATTTT.

The chain links TRBV7-9 to TRBJ1-1; D uncertain. V was pared by 1 base and J by 3 bases, with 9 bases between. This CDR3 has 14 residues. Per the germline V gene, CDR1 is SEHNR and CDR2 is FQNEAQ (reference sequence). The CDR3 region has the DNA TGTGCCAGCAGCTTAGACTGGCAGGACACTGAAGCTTTCTTT. Protein: CASSLDWQDTEAFF.

The chain couples TRBV5-5 to TRBJ2-2, with 8 bases fitting TRBD1. CDR1 SGHKS and CDR2 YYEKEE come from the germline V gene (reference sequence). This CDR3 is 15 amino acids long. The ends lost 4 bases at V and 3 bases at J; junction bases unmatched: 5. In DNA form, the CDR3 reads TGTGCCAGCAGCCCGACAGGGGCCTACACCGGGGAGCTGTTTTTT. Translating gives CASSPTGAYTGELFF.

The chain recombines TRBV5-1 with TRBJ2-2; D perhaps matches TRBD2 (5 bases). With 5 bases removed from V and 1 base from J, the gap between germline ends came to 9 bases. Per germline, CDR1 SGHRS and CDR2 YFSETQ. The CDR3 runs to 14 residues. CDR3 residues: CASRRALNTGELFF. The CDR3 DNA reads as TGCGCCAGCAGGCGGGCCTTGAACACCGGGGAGCTGTTTTTT.